This TCR beta chain was captured by sequencing in a study of cytomegalovirus exposure and HLA in healthy donors. Primers: 60 Vbeta forward and 13 Jbeta reverse. Here immunoSEQ multiplex PCR was the method, and the copy in TCRdb shows in-frame clones only, minus some. The table lists about 200,000 clones, roughly 79% of them singletons. This sequence was found in a young man in good health and CMV-seronegative. What was sequenced was PBMCs.

The CDR3 nucleotides read TGTGCCAGCAGTCGACAGGGTGTGGATGGCTACACCTTC. This codes for CASSRQGVDGYTF. This chain connects TRBV6-5 to TRBJ1-2, with 7 nucleotides matching TRBD1. The ends lost 5 bases at V and 6 bases at J; junction bases unmatched: 6. The CDR3 has 13 amino acids. Germline V gene lookup returns CDR1 MNHEY and CDR2 SVGAGI.